Following are 21 T cell receptor beta chains from one sample sequenced in a study of T-cell memory formation after mild COVID-19. TCRdb independently ran MiXCR on the 5' RACE reads; one entry per CDR3 protein. Of approximately 340,000 distinct CDR3 sequences listed, roughly 13% are singletons. Sequenced material: PBMCs or a T cell subset sorted from them (not recorded which). These receptor sequences come from a man between 18 and 35 years old who had mild COVID-19 (a few samples of this study predate the infection). Cell type and time point are not known.

The table lists this clonotype with a few counts. The chain has TRBV11-2 and TRBJ2-5; no reliable D call. This CDR3 is built from 11 residues. Germline V gene data show CDR1 as SGHAT and CDR2 as FQNNGV. The V and J ends lost 0 bases and 11 bases respectively, with 7 bases between them. The CDR3 loop is CASSLDRSQYF. The CDR3 DNA reads TGTGCCAGCAGCTTAGATCGTTCTCAGTACTTC. The variable domain in full, with the rest retrieved from reference TRBV11-2 and TRBJ2-5, is EAGVAQSPRYKIIEKRQSVAFWCNPISGHATLYWYQQILGQGPKLLIQFQNNGVVDDSQLPKDRFSAERLKGVDSTLKIQPAKLEDSAVYLCASSLDRSQYFGPGTRLLVL.

CDR3 bases: TGTGCCAGTAGTACACCCGCCCTTGGGGCCAAAAACATTCAGTACTTC. Amino acid sequence: CASSTPALGAKNIQYF. V gene TRBV19 combines with J gene TRBJ2-4; D is undetermined. Germline-derived CDR1 and CDR2 are LNHDA and SQIVND (reference sequence). With 4 bases removed from V and 1 base from J, the gap between germline ends came to 14 bases. This CDR3 has 16 residues.

This clonotype has just a few counts. The genes are TRBV7-9 and TRBJ1-1, with TRBD1 as a possible D gene (5 bases). Per the germline V gene, CDR1 is SEHNR and CDR2 is FQNEAQ (reference sequence). This CDR3 spans 13 amino acids. The germline V and J ends were trimmed by 5 bases and 4 bases, with 11 bases remaining between them. The CDR3 region is CASSPREITEAFF. CDR3 DNA: TGTGCCAGCAGCCCCAGGGAGATCACTGAAGCTTTCTTT. Together with reference TRBV7-9 and TRBJ1-1, the CDR3 gives the full variable domain: DTGVSQNPRHKITKRGQNVTFRCDPISEHNRLYWYRQTLGQGPEFLTYFQNEAQLEKSRLLSDRFSAERPKGSFSTLEIQRTEQGDSAMYLCASSPREITEAFFGQGTRLTVV.

This clonotype occurred a few times. V gene TRBV29-1 combines with J gene TRBJ2-5; TRBD1 is a possible D gene (6 bases). Trimming removed 3 bases from V and 3 bases from J, with 14 bases in between. This CDR3 contains 14 residues. CDR1 is SQVTM, CDR2 ANQGSEA, per germline. CDR3 protein: CSVDPPSGEETQYF. The CDR3 DNA is TGCAGCGTTGATCCCCCCTCAGGGGAAGAGACCCAGTACTTC.

Only a few counts were recorded for this clonotype. This chain joins TRBV7-2 and TRBJ2-5, with unresolved D. CDR1 is SGHTA, CDR2 FQGNSA, per germline. The CDR3 covers 14 residues. The V end was cut by 2 bases, the J end by 1 base, with 8 bases between. The DNA for the CDR3 is TGTGCCAGCAGCTTATTTAGGGCCCAAGAGACCCAGTACTTC. It is translated as CASSLFRAQETQYF. Supplemented by reference TRBV7-2 and TRBJ2-5, the full variable domain reads GAGVSQSPSNKVTEKGKDVELRCDPISGHTALYWYRQSLGQGLEFLIYFQGNSAPDKSGLPSDRFSAERTGGSVSTLTIQRTQQEDSAVYLCASSLFRAQETQYFGPGTRLLVL.

The gene calls are TRBV28 and TRBJ1-1; possibly TRBD1 for D (6 bases). Per the germline V gene, CDR1 is MDHEN and CDR2 is SYDVKM. The V and J ends lost 3 bases and 3 bases respectively, with 14 bases between them. CDR3 length equals 15 residues. The CDR3 DNA is TGTGCCAGCAGTTTTTTCGGGGACACTGACACTGAAGCTTTCTTT. Its protein is CASSFFGDTDTEAFF.

This clonotype was observed a few times. The V gene is TRBV28, the J gene TRBJ2-5, with D possibly TRBD2 on 6 matching bases. The CDR3 sequence is 14 residues long. CDR1 and CDR2 (germline): MDHEN, SYDVKM. The germline V and J ends were trimmed by 7 bases and 5 bases, with 17 bases remaining between them. The CDR3 DNA follows: TGTGCCAGCACCAACCCGGGGGTTACGGAGACCCAGTACTTC. Translated: CASTNPGVTETQYF.

This clonotype showed up just a few times. The chain is built from TRBV16 and TRBJ2-7; tentatively, D is TRBD1 (6 bases). This CDR3 is built from 15 residues. Trimming shortened V by 2 bases and J by 2 bases, and 13 bases separated the two germline ends. Germline V gene sequence: CDR1 KGHSY, CDR2 FQNENV. In DNA form, the CDR3 reads TGTGCCAGCAGCCAAGGGACAATAGGCCCCTACGAGCAGTACTTC. This sequence encodes CASSQGTIGPYEQYF.

This clonotype was seen only a few times. The V and J genes are TRBV7-8 and TRBJ2-1; unclear D gene. The length of the CDR3 is 15 residues. Germline CDR1 and CDR2: SGHVS and FQNEAQ. Trimming pared 7 bases from V and 0 bases from J, leaving 13 bases between. The DNA of the CDR3 is TGTGCCAGCACCGATTCCCTGAGCTCCTACAATGAGCAGTTCTTC. It codes for CASTDSLSSYNEQFF.

In its sample, this clonotype was seen many times. The chain recombines TRBV2 with TRBJ2-5; TRBD1 aligns across 7 bases. The CDR3 extends over 14 amino acids. CDR1 and CDR2 (germline): SNHLY, FYNNEI. V gave up 4 bases and J gave up 2 bases; unmatched junction bases: 4. Here the CDR3 DNA reads TGTGCCAGCAGTGCTTGGGACAGACAAGAGACCCAGTACTTC. Its protein is CASSAWDRQETQYF.

This clonotype has only a few counts. The chain recombines TRBV10-3 with TRBJ1-5; perhaps TRBD1 as D (5 bases). Germline CDR1 ENHRY, CDR2 SYGVKD. The CDR3 has 16 residues. V gave up 2 bases and J gave up 0 bases, with 11 bases separating them. The CDR3 is CAISEQQEHSNQPQHF. In DNA, the CDR3 is TGTGCCATCAGTGAGCAACAGGAGCATAGCAATCAGCCCCAGCATTTT.

The chain employs TRBV12-3 or TRBV12-4 and TRBJ1-2, with D hard to call. The V end was cut by 5 bases, the J end by 1 base, with 8 bases between. The CDR3 covers 13 residues. In DNA form, the CDR3 reads TGTGCCAGCAGTGTAGGGTTTAACTATGGCTACACCTTC. It encodes CASSVGFNYGYTF.

This clonotype was seen at least ten times. The CDR3 region is CSATPYNRGNTEAFF. The CDR3 DNA reads TGCAGTGCTACACCTTATAACAGGGGGAACACTGAAGCTTTCTTT. V gene TRBV20-1 combines with J gene TRBJ1-1, with TRBD1 identical over 7 bases. With V trimmed by 4 bases and J by 1 base, 9 bases remained unmatched. Germline-derived CDR1 and CDR2 are DFQATT and SNEGSKA (reference sequence). The CDR3 contains 15 residues.

This clonotype was seen more than once but under ten times. The rearrangement joins TRBV6-6 to TRBJ1-5, with D maybe TRBD1 (5 bases). The CDR3 consists of 15 residues. CDR1 MNHNY and CDR2 SVGAGI come from the germline V gene (reference sequence). V dropped 2 bases and J dropped 6 bases, with 14 bases sitting between them. In DNA, the CDR3 is TGTGCCAGCAGTTACCCGCAGGGATGGGGTCAGCCCCAGCATTTT. This encodes CASSYPQGWGQPQHF.

This clonotype was seen a handful of times. The gene calls are TRBV20-1 and TRBJ1-1, with TRBD1 matching over 7 bases. From germline, CDR1 is DFQATT and CDR2 SNEGSKA (reference sequence). The CDR3 contains 12 residues. With V trimmed by 6 bases and J by 4 bases, 5 bases remained unmatched. CDR3 residues: CSASAGGTEAFF. The DNA of the CDR3 is TGCAGTGCCAGCGCAGGGGGCACTGAAGCTTTCTTT.

The V gene is TRBV9, the J gene TRBJ1-1; 8 positions match TRBD1. V lost 2 bases, J lost 3 bases, and 6 bases stayed unmatched. The CDR3 is 15 amino acids. Germline loops: CDR1 SGDLS, CDR2 YYNGEE. The CDR3 sequence: CASSVTGEGYTEAFF. The CDR3 DNA is TGTGCCAGCAGCGTGACAGGGGAGGGTTACACTGAAGCTTTCTTT.

This clonotype was observed a handful of times. This chain joins TRBV12-3 or TRBV12-4 and TRBJ2-1; TRBD2 might be the D (6 bases). This CDR3 spans 15 amino acids. Trimming stripped 5 bases from V and 4 bases from J, with 15 bases between. The CDR3 here is CASSILGGDYNEQFF. DNA of the CDR3: TGTGCCAGCAGTATCCTCGGAGGGGATTACAATGAGCAGTTCTTC.

There are a few counts of this clonotype. CDR3 loop: CASSPGGGTGGLYEQYV. Written as DNA, the CDR3 is TGTGCCAGTAGCCCCGGAGGGGGGACAGGGGGTCTCTACGAGCAGTACGTC. The chain links TRBV19 to TRBJ2-7; 11 nucleotides agree with TRBD1. The CDR3 extends over 17 amino acids. From germline, CDR1 is LNHDA and CDR2 SQIVND (reference sequence). The J segment lost 3 bases and the V segment lost 6 bases, leaving 13 bases of the junction unmatched.

The chain joins TRBV15 to TRBJ1-2, with 9 nucleotides matching TRBD1. CDR1 and CDR2 (germline): LNHNV, YYDKDF (reference sequence). Germline trimming cut 0 bases from V and 7 bases from J; bases unmatched to any gene: 6. The CDR3 consists of 15 residues. CDR3 DNA: TGTGCCACCAGCAGAGATCGGGACAGGGCAGGTGGCTACACCTTC. Protein product: CATSRDRDRAGGYTF. The full variable domain, completed using reference TRBV15 and TRBJ1-2, is DAMVIQNPRYQVTQFGKPVTLSCSQTLNHNVMYWYQQKSSQAPKLLFHYYDKDFNNEADTPDNFQSRRPNTSFCFLDIRSPGLGDTAMYLCATSRDRDRAGGYTFGSGTRLTVV.

The CDR3 DNA reads TGTGCCAGCAGTTCCTCCGAGGGGGTGGCAGGAAACTATGGCTACACCTTC. The encoded protein is CASSSSEGVAGNYGYTF. The gene calls are TRBV12-3 or TRBV12-4 and TRBJ1-2; tentatively, D is TRBD1 (6 bases). The CDR3 spans 17 residues. Trimming took off 4 bases at V and 2 bases at J, with 20 bases between the two ends.

This chain joins TRBV6-5 and TRBJ2-5; 12 bases agree with TRBD1. The CDR3 contains 15 residues. Germline V gene sequence: CDR1 MNHEY, CDR2 SVGAGI. V was clipped by 6 bases and J by 7 bases; unmatched bases: 9. CDR3 sequence (DNA): TGTGCCAGCAGCGTCCCGGGACAGGGGGCTGGGACCCAGTACTTC. Its translation: CASSVPGQGAGTQYF.